The 15 T cell receptor beta chains in this list originate from one sample, sequenced in a study of T-cell reconstitution after alpha-beta-depleted transplantation in children. Library preparation (for TCRbeta) was performed with unique molecular identifiers. TCRdb re-analysed the PCR reads in MiXCR, keeping a single row per CDR3 protein. The table has hundreds of thousands of distinct CDR3 sequences, approximately 13% seen once. Sequencing was performed on PBMCs from the stem cell graft donor, taken from the stem cell graft. Receptors were obtained from a human donor who donated a stem cell graft to a child with combined immunodeficiency.

This clonotype has more than one count but fewer than ten. The chain is built from TRBV29-1 and TRBJ2-7; 8 nucleotides agree with TRBD1. There are 13 residues in the CDR3. Germline-derived CDR1 and CDR2 are SQVTM and ANQGSEA. With 7 bases clipped from V and 4 bases from J, the junction kept 9 bases outside the gene matches. Here the CDR3 DNA reads TGCAGCGCCGAGACAGGGGCAACGTACGAGCAGTACTTC. Residues: CSAETGATYEQYF.

This clonotype was seen at least ten times. The chain joins TRBV7-6 to TRBJ2-2, with a weak D call TRBD1 (6 bases). The CDR3 is made up of 13 amino acids. Per germline, CDR1 SGHVS and CDR2 FNYEAQ. Trimming left V 11 bases short and J 5 bases short, with 15 bases between. For the CDR3, the DNA is TGTGCCGGTGGGACAACCGTTACCGGGGAGCTGTTTTTT. Encoded protein: CAGGTTVTGELFF.

The chain recombines TRBV7-9 with TRBJ2-2, with no clear D. The V gene's germline CDR1 is SEHNR and CDR2 FQNEAQ (reference sequence). This CDR3 spans 11 amino acids. V lost 4 bases and J 9 bases, leaving 6 bases between the germline ends. The CDR3 reads CASSYPRELFF. DNA for the CDR3: TGTGCCAGCAGCTACCCGCGGGAGCTGTTTTTT.

In its sample, this clonotype was seen a few times. V and J are TRBV12-3 or TRBV12-4 and TRBJ2-5, with 12 positions matching TRBD2. The V segment lost 4 bases and the J segment 1 base; nucleotides outside the gene matches: 10. CDR3 length: 18 residues. CDR3 DNA: TGTGCCAGCAGTTCGTCTAGCGGGAGGGCCTGGGGCCAAGAGACCCAGTACTTC. It specifies CASSSSSGRAWGQETQYF.

This sequence joins TRBV4-3 and TRBJ2-5; a possible D gene is TRBD2 (6 bases). The germline V gene encodes CDR1 LGHNA and CDR2 YSLEER. This CDR3 has 13 residues. Trimming shortened V by 1 base and J by 4 bases, and 7 bases separated the two germline ends. The CDR3 sequence is CASSQGGVETQYF. CDR3 bases: TGCGCCAGCAGCCAAGGCGGGGTAGAGACCCAGTACTTC.

The chain couples TRBV7-8 to TRBJ2-7; 8 bases map to TRBD2. After removal of 5 bases from V and 3 bases from J, the junction contained 12 bases not matched to a gene. The CDR3 has 16 amino acids. Germline values: CDR1 SGHVS, CDR2 FQNEAQ. CDR3 loop: CASSPRLAQQFYEQYF. CDR3 DNA: TGTGCCAGCAGCCCGAGACTAGCGCAACAATTCTACGAGCAGTACTTC.

This clonotype was seen ten or more times. The rearrangement uses TRBV5-1 and TRBJ2-2; TRBD2 is a possible D gene (6 bases). Germline lookup yields CDR1 SGHRS and CDR2 YFSETQ. Trimming shortened V by 7 bases and J by 3 bases, and 10 bases separated the two germline ends. This CDR3 region has 13 residues. The DNA for the CDR3 is TGCGCCAGCCGACGGGACTACACCGGGGAGCTGTTTTTT. Translation gives CASRRDYTGELFF.

The V and J genes are TRBV30 and TRBJ2-7, with 11 nucleotides matching TRBD1. Germline loops: CDR1 GTSNPN, CDR2 SVGIG (reference sequence). The CDR3 has 18 residues. After removal of 1 base from V and 3 bases from J, the junction contained 14 bases not matched to a gene. Here the CDR3 DNA reads TGTGCCTGGAGTGCCGGGACAGGGGGTCTGGACCCCTACTACGAGCAGTACTTC. Amino acids: CAWSAGTGGLDPYYEQYF.

V usage is TRBV5-1 and J usage is TRBJ2-1; D not resolved. V was cut by 0 bases and J by 0 bases, with 10 bases left in between. CDR3 length: 16 residues. In germline, CDR1 is SGHRS, CDR2 YFSETQ. CDR3 region: CASSLGASFSYNEQFF. The DNA for the CDR3 is TGCGCCAGCAGCTTGGGGGCATCCTTCTCCTACAATGAGCAGTTCTTC.

The rearrangement links TRBV5-4 to TRBJ2-1, with D possibly TRBD1 on 5 matching bases. This CDR3 comprises 15 residues. Germline CDR1 and CDR2: SGHNT and YYREEE (reference sequence). V was cut by 1 base and J by 5 bases, with 13 bases left in between. CDR3 DNA: TGTGCCAGCAGCTTGTCAGGGTTGGGCCACAATGAGCAGTTCTTC. The encoded protein is CASSLSGLGHNEQFF.

The chain recombines TRBV5-1 with TRBJ2-1; D assignment may be TRBD1 or TRBD2 (5 bases each). Germline CDR1 and CDR2: SGHRS and YFSETQ. The CDR3 consists of 11 residues. The V end lost 3 bases, the J end lost 10 bases, and 8 bases lay between the germline ends. CDR3 loop: CASSWGLEQFF. The DNA of the CDR3 is TGCGCCAGCAGCTGGGGGTTAGAGCAGTTCTTC.

This chain uses TRBV5-5 with TRBJ1-2; 7 bases map to TRBD1. The CDR3 loop spans 18 amino acids. Germline V gene sequence: CDR1 SGHKS, CDR2 YYEKEE (reference sequence). Trimming took 0 bases from V and 6 from J; bases not matched to a gene: 17. The CDR3 spells CASSLAGWYGTDTDGYTF. CDR3 sequence (DNA): TGTGCCAGCAGCTTGGCCGGTTGGTACGGGACAGACACCGATGGCTACACCTTC.

The chain has TRBV19 and TRBJ1-1; tentative D call: TRBD1 (5 bases). Per the germline V gene, CDR1 is LNHDA and CDR2 is SQIVND (reference sequence). V lost 3 bases, J lost 4 bases, and 15 bases lay in between. The CDR3 runs to 15 residues. CDR3 sequence (DNA): TGTGCCAGTAGTATGGGGCAGGGCGTAGGCACTGAAGCTTTCTTT. This gives the protein CASSMGQGVGTEAFF.

This clonotype has at least ten counts. This rearrangement joins TRBV24-1 to TRBJ2-5, with 10 positions matching TRBD2. With V trimmed by 2 bases and J by 5 bases, 4 bases remained unmatched. This CDR3 comprises 15 residues. CDR1 and CDR2 (germline): KGHDR, SFDVKD. The CDR3 protein is CATSDWTSGIETQYF. CDR3 DNA: TGTGCCACCAGTGATTGGACTAGCGGAATTGAGACCCAGTACTTC.

This clonotype occurred many times. The V and J genes are TRBV7-9 and TRBJ2-7; D unclear. The V end lost 5 bases, the J end lost 3 bases, and 8 bases lay between the germline ends. This CDR3 has 12 amino acids. In germline, CDR1 is SEHNR, CDR2 FQNEAQ (reference sequence). The CDR3: CASSPYIYEQYF. DNA of the CDR3: TGTGCCAGCAGCCCGTACATCTACGAGCAGTACTTC.